The clone carrying this T cell receptor (beta chain) has a count of ten or more. The CDR3 covers 17 residues. Germline CDR1 LGHNA, CDR2 YSLEER. The V gene lost 0 bases and the J gene lost 6 bases, with 20 bases spanning the gap. The donors, healthy Caucasians from Russia, were aged roughly 6 to 90. The sample originates from a study of blood T cells in healthy people across ages. A sample-barcoded 5' primer and a J-beta primer mix were used in a second PCR of about 6 to 12 cycles. Each cDNA molecule was tagged by a template-switch adaptor with 12 random nucleotides. MiXCR, applied by TCRdb to the 5' RACE reads, yields one record per CDR3 protein. The repertoire holds roughly 800,000 distinct CDR3 sequences, with 35% to 40% as singletons.

Sequencing used blood. This rearrangement joins TRBV4-3 to TRBJ1-2; D is undetermined. The TCR originated in a man between 18 and 35 years old in good health. In DNA, the CDR3 is TGCGCCAGCAGCCAAGATCCCGGAGGAGGCCTACCTCATGGCTACACCTTC. This gives the protein CASSQDPGGGLPHGYTF.